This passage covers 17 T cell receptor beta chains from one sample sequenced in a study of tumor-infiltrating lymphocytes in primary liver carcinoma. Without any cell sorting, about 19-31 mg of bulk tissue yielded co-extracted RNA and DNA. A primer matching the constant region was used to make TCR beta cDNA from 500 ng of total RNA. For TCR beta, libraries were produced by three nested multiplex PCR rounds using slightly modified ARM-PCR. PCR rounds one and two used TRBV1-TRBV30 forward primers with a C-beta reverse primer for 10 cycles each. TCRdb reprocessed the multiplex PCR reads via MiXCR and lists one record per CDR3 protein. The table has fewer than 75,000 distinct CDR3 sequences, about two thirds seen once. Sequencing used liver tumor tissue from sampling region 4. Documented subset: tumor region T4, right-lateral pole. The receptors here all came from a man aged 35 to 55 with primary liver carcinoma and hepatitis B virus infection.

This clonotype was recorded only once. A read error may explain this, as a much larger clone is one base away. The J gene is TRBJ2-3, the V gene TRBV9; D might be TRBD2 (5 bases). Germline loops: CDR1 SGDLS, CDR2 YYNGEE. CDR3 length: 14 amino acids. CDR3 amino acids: CSSTQRTSTDTQYF. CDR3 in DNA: TGTTCCAGCACCCAGCGGACTAGCACAGATACGCAGTATTTT.

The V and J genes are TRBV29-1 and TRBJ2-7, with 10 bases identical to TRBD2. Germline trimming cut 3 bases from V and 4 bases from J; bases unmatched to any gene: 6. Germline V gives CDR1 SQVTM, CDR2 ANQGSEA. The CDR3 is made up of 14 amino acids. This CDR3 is CSVEVASGSYEQYF. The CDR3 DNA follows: TGCAGCGTTGAGGTGGCTAGCGGGAGTTACGAGCAGTACTTC.

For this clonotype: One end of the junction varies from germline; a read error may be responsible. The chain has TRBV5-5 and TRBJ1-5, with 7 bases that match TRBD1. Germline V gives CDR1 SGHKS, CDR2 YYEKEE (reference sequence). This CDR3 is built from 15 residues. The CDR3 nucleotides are TGTGTCAGCAGCCTAAATGGACAGGTTCAACAGCCCCGGCATTTT. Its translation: CVSSLNGQVQQPRHF.

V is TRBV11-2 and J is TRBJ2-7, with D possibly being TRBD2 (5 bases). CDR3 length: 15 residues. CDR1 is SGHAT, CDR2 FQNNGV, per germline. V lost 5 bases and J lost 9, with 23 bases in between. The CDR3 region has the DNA TGTGCCAGCAGCCCACCTGGCCCGAGAGGGTCCATGCAGTACTTC. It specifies CASSPPGPRGSMQYF.

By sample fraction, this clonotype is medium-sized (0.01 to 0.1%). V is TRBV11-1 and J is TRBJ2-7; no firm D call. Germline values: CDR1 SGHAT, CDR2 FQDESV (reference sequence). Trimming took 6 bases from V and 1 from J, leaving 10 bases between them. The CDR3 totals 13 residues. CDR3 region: CASRGKRSYEQYF. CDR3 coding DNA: TGTGCCAGCAGGGGGAAGCGATCCTACGAGCAGTACTTC.

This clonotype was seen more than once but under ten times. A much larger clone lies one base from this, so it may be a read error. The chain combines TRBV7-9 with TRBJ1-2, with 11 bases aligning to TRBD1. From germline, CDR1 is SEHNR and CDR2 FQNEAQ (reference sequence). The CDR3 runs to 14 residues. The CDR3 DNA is TGTGCCAGCAGATGGGACAGGGGGTTTCATGACTACATCTTC. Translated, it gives CASRWDRGFHDYIF.

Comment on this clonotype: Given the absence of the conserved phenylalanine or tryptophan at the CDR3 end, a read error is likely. CDR3 nucleotide sequence: TGCGCCAGCAGCCCCCAGGTGAATAACAATCAGCCCCAGCATTCT. Translating gives CASSPQVNNNQPQHS. The chain recombines TRBV4-1 with TRBJ1-5; no clear D gene. Germline V CDR1 and CDR2: MGHRA, YSYEKL. With 4 bases removed from V and 3 bases from J, the gap between germline ends came to 13 bases. This CDR3 is 15 amino acids long.

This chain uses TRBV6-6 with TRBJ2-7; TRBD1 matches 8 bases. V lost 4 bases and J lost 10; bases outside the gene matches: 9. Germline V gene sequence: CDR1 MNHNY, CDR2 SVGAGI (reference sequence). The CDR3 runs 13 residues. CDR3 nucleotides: TGTGCCAGCAGTTGTTCGGACAGGGTCGACCAGTACTTC. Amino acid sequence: CASSCSDRVDQYF.

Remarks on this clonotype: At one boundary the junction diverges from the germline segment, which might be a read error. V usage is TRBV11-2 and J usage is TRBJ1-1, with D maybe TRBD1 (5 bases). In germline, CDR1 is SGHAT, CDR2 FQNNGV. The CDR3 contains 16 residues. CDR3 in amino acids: CASSRGRAGIFIEALF. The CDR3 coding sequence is TGTGCCAGCAGCCGAGGTAGGGCAGGGATCTTCATTGAAGCTCTCTTT.

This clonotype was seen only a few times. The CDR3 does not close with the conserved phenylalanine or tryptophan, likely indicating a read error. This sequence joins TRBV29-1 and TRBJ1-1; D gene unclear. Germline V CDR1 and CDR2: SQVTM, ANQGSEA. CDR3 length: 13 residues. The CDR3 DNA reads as TGCAGCGCCGGGTACGGGCTGAACGCTGAAGCTTTCTTG. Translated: CSAGYGLNAEAFL.

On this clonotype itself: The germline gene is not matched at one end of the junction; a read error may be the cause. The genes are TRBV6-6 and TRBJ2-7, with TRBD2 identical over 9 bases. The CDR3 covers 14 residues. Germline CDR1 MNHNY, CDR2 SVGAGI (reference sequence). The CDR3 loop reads CARSPTSGGYERYF. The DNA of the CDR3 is TGTGCCAGGAGCCCGACTAGCGGAGGGTACGAGCGGTACTTC.

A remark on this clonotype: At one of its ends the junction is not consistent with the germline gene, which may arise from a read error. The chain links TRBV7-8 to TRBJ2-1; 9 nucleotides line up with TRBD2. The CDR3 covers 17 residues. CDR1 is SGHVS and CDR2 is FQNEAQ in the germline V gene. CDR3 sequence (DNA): TGTGCCAGCAGCATGTTAGGGTGTAGCGGGAGAACCAATAAGCAGTTCTTC. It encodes CASSMLGCSGRTNKQFF.

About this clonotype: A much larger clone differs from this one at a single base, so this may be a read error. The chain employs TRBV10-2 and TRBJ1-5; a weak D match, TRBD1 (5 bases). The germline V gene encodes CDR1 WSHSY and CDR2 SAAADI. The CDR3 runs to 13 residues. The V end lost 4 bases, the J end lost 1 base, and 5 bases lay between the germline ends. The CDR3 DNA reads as TGCGCCAGCAGTGGGGGGAGCAATCAGCCCCAGCATTTT. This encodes CASSGGSNQPQHF.

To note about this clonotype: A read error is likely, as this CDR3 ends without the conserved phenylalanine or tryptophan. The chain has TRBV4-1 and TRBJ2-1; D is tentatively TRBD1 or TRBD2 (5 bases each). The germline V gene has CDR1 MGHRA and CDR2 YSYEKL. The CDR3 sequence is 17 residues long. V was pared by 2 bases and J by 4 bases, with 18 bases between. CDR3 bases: TGCGCCAGCAGCCAATATCCGGGACCCCGAGGATACAATGAGCAGTTCCTC. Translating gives CASSQYPGPRGYNEQFL.

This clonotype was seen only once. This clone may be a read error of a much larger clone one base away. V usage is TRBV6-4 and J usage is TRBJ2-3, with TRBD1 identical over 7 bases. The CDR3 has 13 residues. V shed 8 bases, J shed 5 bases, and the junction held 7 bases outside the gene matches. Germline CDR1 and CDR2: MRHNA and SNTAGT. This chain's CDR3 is CASGKGAEDTQYF. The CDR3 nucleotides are TGTGCCAGCGGGAAGGGGGCAGAAGATACGCAGTATTTT.

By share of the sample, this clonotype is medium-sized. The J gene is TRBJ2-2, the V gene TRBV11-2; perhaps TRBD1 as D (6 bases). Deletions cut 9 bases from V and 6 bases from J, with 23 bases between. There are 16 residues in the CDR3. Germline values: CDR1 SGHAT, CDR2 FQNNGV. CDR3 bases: TGTGCCAGTGAGGGGGTTAGGGCAGGCAAAGCCGGGGAGCTGTTTTTT. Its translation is CASEGVRAGKAGELFF.

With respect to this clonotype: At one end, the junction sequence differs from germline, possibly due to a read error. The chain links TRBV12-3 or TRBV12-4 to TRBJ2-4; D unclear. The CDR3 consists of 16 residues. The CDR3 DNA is TGTGCGAGCAGTCCGCCCAGTAGTTTAGCCAAAGACATTCAGTACTTC. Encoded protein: CASSPPSSLAKDIQYF.